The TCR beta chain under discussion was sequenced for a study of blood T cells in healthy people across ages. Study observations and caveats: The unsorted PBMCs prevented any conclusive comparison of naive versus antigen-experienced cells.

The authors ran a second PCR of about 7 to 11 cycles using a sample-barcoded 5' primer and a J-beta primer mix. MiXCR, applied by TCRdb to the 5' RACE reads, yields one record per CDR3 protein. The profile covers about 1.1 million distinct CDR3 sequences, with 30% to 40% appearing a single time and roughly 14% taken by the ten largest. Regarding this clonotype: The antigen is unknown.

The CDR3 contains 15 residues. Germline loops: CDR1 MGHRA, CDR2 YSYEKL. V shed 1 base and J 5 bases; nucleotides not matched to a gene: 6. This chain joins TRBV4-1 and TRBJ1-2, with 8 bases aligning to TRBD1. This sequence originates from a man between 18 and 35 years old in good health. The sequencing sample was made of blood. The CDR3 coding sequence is TGCGCCAGCAGCCAAGCAGGGGGCGTAGGGTATGGCTACACCTTC. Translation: CASSQAGGVGYGYTF.